This T cell receptor (beta chain) stems from a study of cytomegalovirus exposure and HLA in healthy donors. Study-wide background: Both the 100 to 150 validation repertoires and the 666 first-cohort repertoires used the same platform, as reported by a later analysis. Study conclusions and caveats: Cytomegalovirus association was listed for approximately 160 TCR beta chains. Reportedly, diagnosis of cytomegalovirus status by the classifier showed high specificity and sensitivity.

Trimming removed 4 bases from V and 3 bases from J, with 13 bases in between. The CDR3 is made up of 14 amino acids. Germline assignment: CDR1 SGHNT and CDR2 YYREEE (reference sequence). The assay was immunoSEQ multiplex PCR, and TCRdb's table has in-frame clones only and misses some. Here the sample spans approximately 130,000 clones, roughly 90% being singletons. In regard to this clone: As yet, its antigen is unknown.

This chain connects TRBV5-4 to TRBJ1-1; D gene ambiguous. The sequence was collected from a young woman in good health and CMV-seronegative. Sequences were obtained from PBMCs. The CDR3 reads CASSTTRRDTEAFF. DNA of the CDR3: TGTGCCAGCAGCACGACGAGGCGGGACACTGAAGCTTTCTTT. Full variable domain (remainder filled in from reference TRBV5-4 and TRBJ1-1): ETGVTQSPTHLIKTRGQQVTLRCSSQSGHNTVSWYQQALGQGPQFIFQYYREEENGRGNFPPRFSGLQFPNYSSELNVNALELDDSALYLCASSTTRRDTEAFFGQGTRLTVV.